The 5 T cell receptor beta chains in this list originate from one sample, sequenced in a study of blood T cell repertoires in COVID-19. The repertoire was sequenced with immunoSEQ multiplex PCR; TCRdb's copy has only in-frame clones and lacks some. The sample has 250,000 to 300,000 clones; around nine tenths are singletons. The material sequenced was peripheral blood. These receptors were obtained from a woman in her fifties or sixties with COVID-19, enrolled during active disease.

The V call is TRBV15, the J call TRBJ1-4; no reliable D call. With 9 bases removed from V and 5 bases from J, the gap between germline ends came to 13 bases. Germline V gives CDR1 LNHNV, CDR2 YYDKDF (reference sequence). This CDR3 spans 13 amino acids. The CDR3 nucleotides are TGTGCCACGTCCCGGACTCTGAATGAAAAACTGTTTTTT. Residues: CATSRTLNEKLFF.

CDR3 nucleotides: TGTGCCAGCAGGCCCCAGGGGTCGGGCTCCTACGAGCAGTACTTC. It encodes CASRPQGSGSYEQYF. The rearrangement joins TRBV13 to TRBJ2-7; maybe TRBD1 (6 bases). Germline assignment: CDR1 PRHDT and CDR2 FYEKMQ (reference sequence). Trimming removed 6 bases from V and 0 bases from J, with 15 bases in between. The CDR3 is made up of 15 amino acids.

The J gene is TRBJ1-4, the V gene TRBV7-9; D not resolved. The V end was cut by 1 base, the J end by 5 bases, with 11 bases between. Germline V gene sequence: CDR1 SEHNR, CDR2 FQNEAQ (reference sequence). This CDR3 comprises 15 residues. The CDR3 DNA reads TGTGCCAGCAGCTTAGAGGGAGCAGGCAATGAAAAACTGTTTTTT. Protein: CASSLEGAGNEKLFF.

The chain joins TRBV7-6 to TRBJ2-1, with 9 bases fitting TRBD2. In germline, CDR1 is SGHVS, CDR2 FNYEAQ. The CDR3 loop spans 16 amino acids. V shed 5 bases and J 1 base; nucleotides not matched to a gene: 6. CDR3 sequence (DNA): TGTGCCAGCAGCCCTCTAGCGGGATTTTCCTACAATGAGCAGTTCTTC. Translated: CASSPLAGFSYNEQFF.

This rearrangement joins TRBV7-6 to TRBJ2-5, with 8 bases fitting TRBD2. The V and J ends lost 2 bases and 4 bases, in that order; junction bases with no gene match: 0. Germline V CDR1 and CDR2: SGHVS, FNYEAQ. The CDR3 runs 13 residues. The CDR3 region has the DNA TGTGCCAGCAGCTTAAGCGGGAGAGAGACCCAGTACTTC. Amino acids: CASSLSGRETQYF.